This TCR beta chain emerged from a study of CD8 T cells in Susac syndrome. Background on the study: Treatment status at blood draw for the Susac syndrome patients was therapy-naive, corticosteroids, or intravenous immunoglobulin alone.

About this clonotype: Its antigen is as yet unknown.

Germline V gene data show CDR1 as GTSNPN and CDR2 as SVGIG (reference sequence). This CDR3 has 14 residues. The V end lost 2 bases, the J end lost 1 base, and 11 bases lay between the germline ends. Random hexamers were used to reverse transcribe an amount of about 0.45 to 1 ug RNA. TCRdb redid the calling of the immunoSEQ multiplex PCR reads with MiXCR, one entry per CDR3 protein. The sample lists about 140,000 distinct CDR3 sequences, roughly 94% occurring once. Findings of the study overall: The CD4+ T cell repertoire of patients with Susac syndrome showed no detectable clonal expansion.

Through negative isolation, CD4+ and CD8+ T cells were obtained, while TEMRA cells were enriched using FACS. Sequenced: CD4+ T cells from PBMCs. This receptor was obtained from a human donor with Susac syndrome. The rearrangement joins TRBV30 to TRBJ1-1; D unclear. The CDR3 DNA follows: TGTGCCTGGAGTTTACCTGGCGGGAACACTGAAGCTTTCTTT. Translation gives CAWSLPGGNTEAFF.